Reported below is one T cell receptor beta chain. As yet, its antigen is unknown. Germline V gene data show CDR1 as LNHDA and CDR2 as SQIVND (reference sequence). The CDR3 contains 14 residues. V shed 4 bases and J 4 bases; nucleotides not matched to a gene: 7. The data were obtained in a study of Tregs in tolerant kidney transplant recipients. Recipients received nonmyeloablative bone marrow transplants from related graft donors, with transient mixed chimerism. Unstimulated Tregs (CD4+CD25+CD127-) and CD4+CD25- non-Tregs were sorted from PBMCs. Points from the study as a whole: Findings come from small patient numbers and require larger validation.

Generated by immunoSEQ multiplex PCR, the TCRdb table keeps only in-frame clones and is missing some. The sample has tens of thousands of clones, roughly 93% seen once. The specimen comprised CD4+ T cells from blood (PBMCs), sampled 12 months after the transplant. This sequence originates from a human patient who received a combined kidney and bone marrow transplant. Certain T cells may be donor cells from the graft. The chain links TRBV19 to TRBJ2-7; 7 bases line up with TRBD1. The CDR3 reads CASSTRGRIYEQYF. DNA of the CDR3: TGTGCCAGTAGTACGAGGGGGCGCATATACGAGCAGTACTTC.